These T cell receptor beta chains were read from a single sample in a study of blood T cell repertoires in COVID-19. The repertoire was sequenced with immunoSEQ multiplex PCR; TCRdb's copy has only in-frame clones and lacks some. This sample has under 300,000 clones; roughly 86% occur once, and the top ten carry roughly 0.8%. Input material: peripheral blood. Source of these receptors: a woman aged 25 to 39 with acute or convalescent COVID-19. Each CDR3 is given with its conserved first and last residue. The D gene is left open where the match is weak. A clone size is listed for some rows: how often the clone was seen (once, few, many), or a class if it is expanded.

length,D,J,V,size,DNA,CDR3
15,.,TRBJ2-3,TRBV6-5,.,TGTGCCAGCAGTTACTCCCTATTTAGCACAGATACGCAGTATTTT,CASSYSLFSTDTQYF
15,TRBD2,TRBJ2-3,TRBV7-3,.,TGTGCCAGCAGCCCTAGCGGGACTAGCACAGATACGCAGTATTTT,CASSPSGTSTDTQYF
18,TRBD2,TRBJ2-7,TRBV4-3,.,TGCGCCAGCAGCCGGGCGGTCGCTAGCGGGATGACAGCGTACGAGCAGTACTTC,CASSRAVASGMTAYEQYF
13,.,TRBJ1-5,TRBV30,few,TGTGCCTGGGGAGACAGGATCGGGCAGCCCCAGCATTTT,CAWGDRIGQPQHF
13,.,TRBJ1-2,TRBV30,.,TGTGCCAGTACAGGATCTTTAGTCTATGGCTACACCTTC,CASTGSLVYGYTF
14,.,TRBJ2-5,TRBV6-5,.,TGTGCCAGCAATAGTAGGGGAGGACGAGAGACCCAGTACTTC,CASNSRGGRETQYF
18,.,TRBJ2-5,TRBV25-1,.,TGTGCCAGCAGCCGCCAGAGGAAGGGGACATTACACCAAGAGACCCAGTACTTC,CASSRQRKGTLHQETQYF
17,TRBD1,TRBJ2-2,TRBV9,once,TGTGCCAGCAGCCTCCGGGACAGGGGGTTGAATACCGGGGAGCTGTTTTTT,CASSLRDRGLNTGELFF
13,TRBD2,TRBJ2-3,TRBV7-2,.,TGTGCCAGCGCACTAGCGGGAGGAGATACGCAGTATTTT,CASALAGGDTQYF
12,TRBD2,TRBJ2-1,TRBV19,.,TGTGCCAGTACGGGGGGATACAATGAGCAGTTCTTC,CASTGGYNEQFF
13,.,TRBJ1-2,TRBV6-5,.,TGTGCCAGCAGCACAGGGTTGAACTATGGCTACACCTTC,CASSTGLNYGYTF
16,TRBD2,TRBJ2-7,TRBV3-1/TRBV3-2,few,TGTGCCAGCAGCCAAGAAGTTGGAGCGGGAGCGGGGGAGCAGTACTTC,CASSQEVGAGAGEQYF
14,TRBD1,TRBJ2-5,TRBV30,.,TGTGCCTGGGGGACAGGAGCCACCCAAGAGACCCAGTACTTC,CAWGTGATQETQYF
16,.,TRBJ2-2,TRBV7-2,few,TGTGCCAGCAGCCGCGGCGCGGTAACGAACACCGGGGAGCTGTTTTTT,CASSRGAVTNTGELFF
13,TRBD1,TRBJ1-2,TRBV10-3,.,TGTGCCATGCACCCGGGACAGGGCTATGGCTACACCTTC,CAMHPGQGYGYTF
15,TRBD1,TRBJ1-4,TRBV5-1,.,TGCGCCAGCAGCATGGACAGGGCAACTAATGAAAAACTGTTTTTT,CASSMDRATNEKLFF
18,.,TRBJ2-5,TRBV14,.,TGTGCCAGCAGCCAGTGGGACACCGGGGCATTTATTCAAGAGACCCAGTACTTC,CASSQWDTGAFIQETQYF
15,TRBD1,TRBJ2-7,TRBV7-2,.,TGTGCCAGCAGCTTAGCGGGGACAGTCGGCCACGAGCAGTACTTC,CASSLAGTVGHEQYF
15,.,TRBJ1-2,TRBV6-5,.,TGTGCCAGCAGTTACTCCCCCCAAACTAACTATGGCTACACCTTC,CASSYSPQTNYGYTF
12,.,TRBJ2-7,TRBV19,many,TGTGCCAGTAGTGGGGACATCTACGAGCAGTACTTC,CASSGDIYEQYF
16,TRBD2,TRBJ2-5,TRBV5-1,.,TGCGCCAGCAGCTTGGGACTAGCGGGAGGATCAGAGACCCAGTACTTC,CASSLGLAGGSETQYF
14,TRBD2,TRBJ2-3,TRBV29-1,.,TGCAGCGTTGGGGCGGGAGTCAGCACAGATACGCAGTATTTT,CSVGAGVSTDTQYF
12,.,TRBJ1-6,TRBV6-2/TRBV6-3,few,TGTGCCAGCAGTTACGGCCTCTCACCCCTCCACTTT,CASSYGLSPLHF
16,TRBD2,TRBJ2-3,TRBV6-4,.,TGTGCCAGCAGTGCTCTAGCGGGAGGGTCGCCAGATACGCAGTATTTT,CASSALAGGSPDTQYF
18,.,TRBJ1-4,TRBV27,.,TGTGCCAGCAGTTTATCCGGGGTGAGCTTCGGGTTGGGAGAAAAACTGTTTTTT,CASSLSGVSFGLGEKLFF
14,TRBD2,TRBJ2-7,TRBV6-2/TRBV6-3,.,TGTGCCAGCAGCCGACTAGCGGGAGCCTACGAGCAGTACTTC,CASSRLAGAYEQYF
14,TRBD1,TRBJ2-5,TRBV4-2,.,TGTGCCAGCAGCGACAGAGGGGACAGGGGGCGTCAGTACTTC,CASSDRGDRGRQYF